This T cell receptor (beta chain) was sequenced for a study of cytomegalovirus exposure and HLA in healthy donors. Data came from immunoSEQ multiplex PCR; TCRdb stores just in-frame clones and leaves some out. Of some 140,000 clones in the sample, roughly 86% were seen once. The germline V gene has CDR1 SNHLY and CDR2 FYNNEI. The CDR3 spans 15 residues. J was trimmed by 2 bases and V by 5 bases; bases with no gene match: 2. This chain uses TRBV2 with TRBJ2-3; 12 bases are a match to TRBD1. Sequencing was done on a sample of PBMCs. The TCR was taken from a woman in her 30s in good health and CMV-seronegative. The CDR3 protein is CASSLGQGATDTQYF. CDR3 in DNA: TGTGCCAGCAGTCTGGGACAGGGGGCCACAGATACGCAGTATTTT. Variable domain in full (rest from reference TRBV2 and TRBJ2-3): EPEVTQTPSHQVTQMGQEVILRCVPISNHLYFYWYRQILGQKVEFLVSFYNNEISEKSEIFDDQFSVERPDGSNFTLKIRSTKLEDSAMYFCASSLGQGATDTQYFGPGTRLTVL.